This is a list of T cell receptor beta chains from one sample in a study of T-cell reconstitution after alpha-beta-depleted transplantation in children. TCRdb analysed the PCR reads with MiXCR anew, one entry per CDR3 protein. Among 450,000 to 600,000 distinct CDR3 sequences, 18% were seen once, and the ten largest hold 3.3%. Sequencing was performed on PBMCs from the stem cell graft donor, taken from the stem cell graft. The origin of the receptors is a human donor who donated a stem cell graft to a child with acute lymphoblastic leukemia. Both conserved end residues are part of each CDR3. The D gene is left open where the match is weak. Size tells how often a clone was seen (once, few, many) or the class of an expanded clone, and some rows leave it out.

CDR3: CASSQALTVQETQYF; DNA: TGTGCCAGCAGCCAGGCGTTGACAGTCCAAGAGACCCAGTACTTC; V: TRBV3-1; D: .; size: few; J: TRBJ2-5
CDR3: CASSPSHGTGSRWGSFSGANVLTF; DNA: TGTGCCAGCAGCCCTAGCCACGGGACAGGTTCCCGCTGGGGGTCTTTCTCTGGGGCCAACGTCCTGACTTTC; V: TRBV14; D: TRBD1; size: once; J: TRBJ2-6
CDR3: CASSESVIQETQYF; DNA: TGTGCCAGCAGTGAATCAGTTATTCAAGAGACCCAGTACTTC; V: TRBV25-1; D: .; size: .; J: TRBJ2-5
CDR3: CASPQGRILNYGYTF; DNA: TGTGCCAGCCCACAGGGGAGGATTCTTAACTATGGCTACACCTTC; V: TRBV6-4; D: TRBD1; size: .; J: TRBJ1-2
CDR3: CASSGRRNGTSGSYNEQFF; DNA: TGTGCCAGCAGCGGAAGAAGAAACGGGACTAGCGGGAGTTACAATGAGCAGTTCTTC; V: TRBV7-8; D: TRBD2; size: .; J: TRBJ2-1
CDR3: CASSPRTSGRTKNIQYF; DNA: TGTGCCAGCAGCCCGCGGACTAGCGGGAGGACCAAAAACATTCAGTACTTC; V: TRBV3-1; D: TRBD2; size: many; J: TRBJ2-4
CDR3: CASSLGGDLSYNEQFF; DNA: TGCGCCAGCAGCTTGGGGGGGGATCTATCCTACAATGAGCAGTTCTTC; V: TRBV5-1; D: .; size: .; J: TRBJ2-1
CDR3: CASSGLAGGLLHEQYF; DNA: TGTGCCAGCAGCGGACTAGCGGGAGGTCTACTACACGAGCAGTACTTC; V: TRBV9; D: TRBD2; size: many; J: TRBJ2-7
CDR3: CASSGQGYQETQYF; DNA: TGTGCCAGCAGCGGACAGGGGTACCAAGAGACCCAGTACTTC; V: TRBV11-2; D: TRBD1; size: few; J: TRBJ2-5
CDR3: CASSYGLNTGELFF; DNA: TGTGCCAGCAGTTACGGTCTTAACACCGGGGAGCTGTTTTTT; V: TRBV27; D: .; size: .; J: TRBJ2-2